These 8 T cell receptor beta chains were all obtained from the same sample, sequenced in a study of blood T cell repertoires in COVID-19. The method was immunoSEQ multiplex PCR; TCRdb's version includes in-frame clones alone and lacks a portion of them. The sample lists about 210,000 clones; roughly 90% were seen once. Sequencing was carried out using peripheral blood. These receptors all come from a woman aged 40 to 50 with acute or convalescent COVID-19.

This chain joins TRBV24-1 and TRBJ1-5; TRBD1 is a possible D gene (5 bases). This CDR3 has 19 amino acids. Trimming removed 4 bases from V and 0 bases from J, with 21 bases in between. Germline values: CDR1 KGHDR, CDR2 SFDVKD. The CDR3 nucleotides are TGTGCCACCAGTGACCCCCCGGGACTCAGGGCCTATAGCAATCAGCCCCAGCATTTT. Translating it yields CATSDPPGLRAYSNQPQHF.

This clone came up a few times. This chain uses TRBV18 with TRBJ1-5, with D maybe TRBD1 (6 bases). The V end lost 3 bases, the J end lost 5 bases, and 14 bases lay between the germline ends. Germline CDR1 is KGHSH and CDR2 is LQKENI. The CDR3 spans 15 residues. The CDR3 sequence: CASSPGRGGDQPQHF. The CDR3 nucleotides are TGTGCCAGCTCACCGGGGAGGGGGGGTGATCAGCCCCAGCATTTT.

The V and J genes are TRBV2 and TRBJ1-4; perhaps TRBD1 as D (5 bases). This CDR3 comprises 14 residues. Germline assignment: CDR1 SNHLY and CDR2 FYNNEI. Trimming pared 6 bases from V and 5 bases from J, leaving 13 bases between. CDR3 region: CASRTRVINEKLFF. As DNA, the CDR3 is TGTGCCAGCAGAACCAGGGTTATAAATGAAAAACTGTTTTTT.

CDR3 coding DNA: TGTGCCATCCCGATCTTTGGGACAGGGTACTCACCCCTCCACTTT. This encodes CAIPIFGTGYSPLHF. The rearrangement links TRBV2 to TRBJ1-6, with 9 bases aligning to TRBD1. CDR1 is SNHLY, CDR2 FYNNEI, per germline. The V segment lost 10 bases and the J segment 10 bases; nucleotides outside the gene matches: 14. The CDR3 runs 15 residues.

The chain links TRBV10-3 to TRBJ1-1; 9 bases map to TRBD1. Germline assignment: CDR1 ENHRY and CDR2 SYGVKD. The V gene end was trimmed by 3 bases and the J gene end by 1 base; junction bases not matched to a gene: 3. The CDR3 contains 15 residues. The CDR3 DNA reads as TGTGCCATCAGTGAACACAGGGGGCGGAACACTGAAGCTTTCTTT. It yields the protein CAISEHRGRNTEAFF.

This chain joins TRBV19 and TRBJ2-2, with 7 positions matching TRBD1. V lost 2 bases, J lost 2 bases, and 5 bases stayed unmatched. The length of the CDR3 is 16 residues. Per germline, CDR1 LNHDA and CDR2 SQIVND (reference sequence). The CDR3 is CASSITGTVNTGELFF. The CDR3 DNA is TGTGCCAGTAGTATAACGGGGACAGTAAACACCGGGGAGCTGTTTTTT.

This CDR3 reads CASSIQTGGVEDTQYF. The CDR3 region has the DNA TGTGCCAGCAGCATTCAGACAGGTGGCGTTGAAGATACGCAGTATTTT. The chain uses TRBV5-6 and TRBJ2-3; possible D gene TRBD1, 6 bases. This CDR3 is 16 amino acids long. CDR1 SGHDT and CDR2 YYEEEE come from the germline V gene. V was shortened by 4 bases and J by 5 bases, with 20 bases between the two germline ends.

The chain is built from TRBV11-2 and TRBJ2-5; unclear D gene. Trimming shortened V by 7 bases and J by 5 bases, and 23 bases separated the two germline ends. Germline V CDR1 and CDR2: SGHAT, FQNNGV. This CDR3 is built from 16 residues. The CDR3 DNA reads as TGTGCCAGCACGAGTGCTCCTGCGGCTAGTAGGGAGACCCAGTACTTC. It translates to CASTSAPAASRETQYF.